This entry concerns a single T cell receptor (beta chain). Its antigen is still unknown. It was with 60 Vbeta and 13 Jbeta primers that the PCR ran. Sequenced by immunoSEQ multiplex PCR; TCRdb stores in-frame clones only, minus some. The sample lists 100,000 to 150,000 clones; around 85% were seen once. The source of the sample is a study of cytomegalovirus exposure and HLA in healthy donors. Study results and limitations: According to an earlier analysis, most TCR beta V segments yielded productive rearrangements about 87% or about 30% of the time. Later on, a genetic analysis was performed. It linked a missense variant in DCLRE1C with V- and J-gene trimming of TCR beta.

The receptor comes from a man younger than 30 in good health and CMV-seropositive. The specimen sequenced was PBMCs.

The chain's CDR3 is CASNRGTGTVPYEQYF. In nucleotides, the CDR3 is TGCGCCAGCAACCGGGGGACCGGGACCGTTCCCTACGAGCAGTACTTC. V is TRBV10-2 and J is TRBJ2-7, with D possibly TRBD2 on 6 matching bases. V lost 7 bases and J 2 bases, leaving 21 bases between the germline ends. The length of the CDR3 is 16 residues. Germline V gene lookup returns CDR1 WSHSY and CDR2 SAAADI.